A single sample gave rise to the 12 T cell receptor beta chains below, sequenced in a study of blood T cell repertoires in COVID-19. Profiling relied on immunoSEQ multiplex PCR, and the TCRdb table lists in-frame clones only, not all of them. The sample lists about 59,000 clones, 75% to 95% occurring once. Sequenced: peripheral blood. These receptors originate from a man older than 75 with acute or convalescent COVID-19.

This clone was recorded once. The chain couples TRBV6-2 or TRBV6-3 to TRBJ2-7; D ambiguous. This CDR3 is built from 17 residues. The germline CDR1 and CDR2 sequences are MNHEY and SVGEGT. Trimming removed 4 bases from V and 0 bases from J, with 19 bases in between. The CDR3 protein is CASSWAVLGSSSYEQYF. The CDR3 DNA reads as TGTGCCAGCAGTTGGGCTGTTTTGGGCTCGAGCTCCTACGAGCAGTACTTC.

V usage is TRBV6-5 and J usage is TRBJ1-2; 9 bases match TRBD1. Trimming removed 6 bases from V and 4 bases from J; junction bases left unmatched: 6. In germline, CDR1 is MNHEY, CDR2 SVGAGI. This CDR3 comprises 14 residues. The CDR3 protein is CASRPTGGGYGYTF. The DNA of the CDR3 is TGTGCCAGCAGGCCTACAGGGGGCGGCTATGGCTACACCTTC.

The chain employs TRBV5-1 and TRBJ1-4; D is possibly TRBD1 (5 bases). Looked up from germline, CDR1 is SGHRS and CDR2 is YFSETQ. The V and J ends lost 4 bases and 3 bases respectively, with 10 bases between them. The length of the CDR3 is 14 residues. In DNA, the CDR3 is TGCGCCAGCAGCCCGTGGGGGGCTAATGAAAAACTGTTTTTT. Translating it yields CASSPWGANEKLFF.

The rearrangement uses TRBV4-2 and TRBJ2-2; 13 bases are shared with TRBD2. The V segment lost 2 bases and the J segment 6 bases; nucleotides outside the gene matches: 6. This CDR3 spans 17 amino acids. Germline V gene data show CDR1 as LGHNA and CDR2 as YNFKEQ. The CDR3 nucleotides read TGTGCCAGCAGCCAACCAACTAGCGGGGGGGCCGCCGGGGAGCTGTTTTTT. Protein: CASSQPTSGGAAGELFF.

CDR3 bases: TGTGCCAGCAGTTTCACTAGCGGGGGGCTAGATACGCAGTATTTT. This translates into CASSFTSGGLDTQYF. The chain employs TRBV5-4 and TRBJ2-3, with TRBD2 matching over 12 bases. The germline V gene encodes CDR1 SGHNT and CDR2 YYREEE (reference sequence). V shed 5 bases, J shed 5 bases, and the junction held 6 bases outside the gene matches. This CDR3 has 15 amino acids. Using reference TRBV5-4 and TRBJ2-3 for the parts outside the CDR3, the full variable domain is ETGVTQSPTHLIKTRGQQVTLRCSSQSGHNTVSWYQQALGQGPQFIFQYYREEENGRGNFPPRFSGLQFPNYSSELNVNALELDDSALYLCASSFTSGGLDTQYFGPGTRLTVL.

V gene TRBV19 combines with J gene TRBJ1-1, with D possibly TRBD1 on 5 matching bases. Trimming cost V 4 bases and J 8 bases, with 17 bases left between them. Per the germline V gene, CDR1 is LNHDA and CDR2 is SQIVND (reference sequence). CDR3 length: 14 residues. For the CDR3, the DNA is TGTGCCAGTAGTAGGGGGGGAAACTCCCAAGAAGCTTTCTTT. Translation: CASSRGGNSQEAFF.

The rearrangement links TRBV7-2 to TRBJ2-5; possible D gene TRBD1, 6 bases. V was clipped by 5 bases and J by 0 bases, with 13 bases between them. The CDR3 is made up of 15 amino acids. Germline values: CDR1 SGHTA, CDR2 FQGNSA. The CDR3 sequence: CASSQGHRNQETQYF. CDR3 bases: TGTGCCAGCAGCCAGGGACATCGTAACCAAGAGACCCAGTACTTC.

The chain recombines TRBV20-1 with TRBJ1-5; D is ambiguous. The V gene lost 3 bases and the J gene lost 2 bases, with 5 bases spanning the gap. This CDR3 comprises 12 residues. Germline V gene sequence: CDR1 DFQATT, CDR2 SNEGSKA (reference sequence). Here the CDR3 reads CSASSGNQPQHF. In DNA, the CDR3 is TGCAGTGCTAGTTCGGGCAATCAGCCCCAGCATTTT.

This clone was found a few times. The chain couples TRBV7-9 to TRBJ2-3; 9 bases line up with TRBD2. This CDR3 spans 14 amino acids. Germline CDR1 is SEHNR and CDR2 is FQNEAQ (reference sequence). Trimming cost V 3 bases and J 4 bases; bases outside gene matches: 2. Here the CDR3 reads CASSLGTSPDTQYF. The DNA of the CDR3 is TGTGCCAGCAGCTTGGGGACTAGCCCAGATACGCAGTATTTT.

The rearrangement joins TRBV7-6 to TRBJ1-2, with 8 bases aligning to TRBD1. The CDR3 is made up of 15 amino acids. Germline assignment: CDR1 SGHVS and CDR2 FNYEAQ. J gave up 0 bases and V 5 bases, and 5 bases lay outside the gene matches. CDR3 sequence reads: CASSPGTGSNYGYTF. DNA of the CDR3: TGTGCCAGCAGCCCGGGGACAGGATCTAACTATGGCTACACCTTC.

This clone has more than one count but fewer than ten. The chain has TRBV5-6 and TRBJ1-1; D unclear. The CDR3 covers 16 residues. Trimming left V 0 bases short and J 1 base short, with 13 bases between. Germline CDR1 and CDR2: SGHDT and YYEEEE. CDR3 coding DNA: TGTGCCAGCAGCTTGGCGAGGGCCGGTCAGAACACTGAAGCTTTCTTT. It is translated as CASSLARAGQNTEAFF. Full variable domain (remainder filled in from reference TRBV5-6 and TRBJ1-1): DAGVTQSPTHLIKTRGQQVTLRCSPKSGHDTVSWYQQALGQGPQFIFQYYEEEERQRGNFPDRFSGHQFPNYSSELNVNALLLGDSALYLCASSLARAGQNTEAFFGQGTRLTVV.

The chain recombines TRBV19 with TRBJ1-1, with a tentative D call TRBD1 (5 bases). Germline V gene data show CDR1 as LNHDA and CDR2 as SQIVND (reference sequence). Trimming took off 5 bases at V and 1 base at J, with 14 bases between the two ends. The CDR3 runs to 15 residues. The CDR3 region is CASSWGRWGNTEAFF. The DNA of the CDR3 is TGTGCCAGTAGTTGGGGCCGATGGGGGAACACTGAAGCTTTCTTT.